These T cell receptor beta chains were read from a single sample in a study of cytomegalovirus exposure and HLA in healthy donors. Clones were sequenced by immunoSEQ multiplex PCR, and TCRdb holds only the in-frame ones, with some missing. Seen here are 95,000 to 100,000 clones, 75% observed once, and the top ten hold about 10%. The specimen sequenced was PBMCs. These receptors all stem from a man aged 45-65 years in good health and CMV-seronegative. Both conserved end residues are part of each CDR3. Fields, in order: J gene, V gene, D gene, clone size, CDR3 protein, CDR3 DNA. D genes are given only for firm matches. Clone size is given for some rows only: seen once, a few or many times, or a class if the clone is expanded.

TRBJ2-7 TRBV6-1 TRBD2 . CASSEGLAGTYEQYF TGTGCCAGCAGTGAGGGACTAGCGGGGACCTACGAGCAGTACTTC
TRBJ1-2 TRBV27 . few CASSSGVRYGYTF TGTGCCAGCAGTTCAGGGGTCCGCTATGGCTACACCTTC
TRBJ2-3 TRBV7-2 TRBD2 few CASSPIGGGPVDTQYF TGTGCCAGCAGCCCCATTGGGGGAGGGCCCGTAGATACGCAGTATTTT
TRBJ1-2 TRBV9 TRBD1 few CASSRGTGYYGYTF TGTGCCAGCAGTCGGGGGACAGGGTACTATGGCTACACCTTC
TRBJ1-5 TRBV6-1 TRBD1 . CASSGPTGKTSPQHF TGTGCCAGCAGTGGCCCGACAGGGAAGACCTCACCCCAGCATTTT
TRBJ2-5 TRBV7-2 TRBD2 . CASSDSGRQETQYF TGTGCCAGCAGCGATAGCGGGAGGCAGGAGACCCAGTACTTC
TRBJ2-1 TRBV6-1 TRBD1 . CASSEQGAAYNEQFF TGTGCCAGCAGTGAGCAGGGGGCGGCCTACAATGAGCAGTTCTTC
TRBJ2-7 TRBV5-1 TRBD1 few CASSFGTGGYEQYF TGCGCCAGCAGCTTCGGGACAGGGGGCTACGAGCAGTACTTC
TRBJ1-4 TRBV28 TRBD1 once CASSQQGAYEKLFF TGTGCCAGCAGCCAACAGGGGGCCTACGAAAAACTGTTTTTT
TRBJ1-6 TRBV6-1 . . CASSGPNSSPLHF TGTGCCAGCAGTGGGCCTAACAGCTCACCCCTCCACTTT
TRBJ2-2 TRBV11-1 TRBD1 . CASSRFLGGADTGELFF TGTGCCAGCAGCCGCTTCCTAGGGGGCGCGGACACCGGGGAGCTGTTTTTT
TRBJ2-7 TRBV5-1 TRBD1 . CASSLPGQGAEQYF TGCGCCAGCAGCTTACCGGGACAGGGGGCCGAGCAGTACTTC
TRBJ1-5 TRBV27 . . CASSFQGNSNQPQHF TGTGCCAGCAGTTTTCAGGGTAATAGCAATCAGCCCCAGCATTTT
TRBJ1-1 TRBV4-2 . . CASSSMGEGNTEAFF TGTGCCAGCAGCAGCATGGGGGAGGGGAACACTGAAGCTTTCTTT
TRBJ1-6 TRBV7-2 . . CASSPGRAGNSPLHF TGTGCCAGCAGCCCGGGGAGGGCGGGTAATTCACCCCTCCACTTT
TRBJ2-1 TRBV7-8 TRBD2 . CASSRTSPNEQFF TGTGCCAGCAGCAGGACTAGCCCCAATGAGCAGTTCTTC
TRBJ2-6 TRBV5-1 . . CASSSRGVARSGANVLTF TGCGCCAGCAGCTCCAGGGGAGTAGCGAGGTCTGGGGCCAACGTCCTGACTTTC
TRBJ1-5 TRBV7-2 . . CASSPGGAGNQPQHF TGTGCCAGCAGCCCAGGTGGGGCTGGCAATCAGCCCCAGCATTTT
TRBJ2-1 TRBV28 . . CASSSQAEQFF TGTGCCAGCAGTTCCCAAGCGGAGCAGTTCTTC
TRBJ2-3 TRBV2 . . CASSVVSTDTQYF TGTGCCAGCAGTGTAGTCAGCACAGATACGCAGTATTTT
TRBJ1-1 TRBV18 . . CASSPMTAKNTEAFF TGTGCCAGCTCACCCATGACAGCGAAGAACACTGAAGCTTTCTTT
TRBJ1-5 TRBV19 TRBD1 . CASSKGADNQPQHF TGTGCCAGTAGTAAGGGGGCAGACAACCAGCCCCAGCATTTT